The sample holds a few counts of the clone carrying this T cell receptor (beta chain). Its antigen remains unknown. The table came from immunoSEQ multiplex PCR; TCRdb's copy has only in-frame clones and leaves some out. This sample has roughly 42,000 clones, with roughly 65% found just once. This sample stems from a study of radiotherapy plus CTLA-4 blockade in lung cancer. At the level of the study: Overall, roughly 17% of patients showed an objective response, while roughly 28% attained disease control.

Lung cancer patients with chemo-refractory metastatic non-small-cell disease were given focal radiation plus CTLA-4 blockade with ipilimumab. With V trimmed by 1 base and J by 6 bases, 6 bases remained unmatched. CDR3 length: 15 amino acids. Germline V gene data show CDR1 as SGHAT and CDR2 as FQNNGV. Study findings and constraints: Early blood T cell clone dynamics reportedly forecast response best, with interferon-beta. Blood saw expansion of tumor-derived TCR clones after radiotherapy plus ipilimumab.

The starting material was peripheral blood, obtained from a patient treated with radiotherapy plus ipilimumab. The clonotype was recovered from a human donor with non-small cell lung cancer who had a partial response to radiotherapy plus ipilimumab. The chain uses TRBV11-2 and TRBJ2-1; 7 positions agree with TRBD2. The CDR3 DNA reads as TGTGCCAGCAGCTTAGTGAGGGAGCGGGGCAATGAGCAGTTCTTC. Its translation: CASSLVRERGNEQFF.